This T cell receptor beta chain was recovered during a study of cytomegalovirus exposure and HLA in healthy donors. Across the whole study: In a later analysis, it was reported that the roughly 130 validation repertoires had been produced on the same platform as the roughly 700 repertoires belonging to the first cohort.

As to this clone: Its antigen is unknown.

Study conclusions and caveats: Reported results showed that the classifier diagnosed cytomegalovirus status with high specificity and sensitivity. Cytomegalovirus association was assigned to under 200 TCR beta chains. According to a subsequent analysis, TCR clusters from the first cohort were inclined to appear together in the roughly 130 validation repertoires.

Libraries were prepared by immunoSEQ multiplex PCR; TCRdb keeps only in-frame clonotypes and omits some of them. Of some 80,000 clones listed, 85% to 95% are singletons. The receptor comes from a woman between 18 and 30 years old in good health and CMV-seronegative. The sequencing input was PBMCs.

CDR3 coding DNA: TGCGCCAGCAGCTCAGGACAGGGGGCTTTGGAGCAGTACTTC. It is translated as CASSSGQGALEQYF. This rearrangement joins TRBV5-1 to TRBJ2-7, with 11 bases matching TRBD1. The CDR3 covers 14 residues. The junction had 6 bases not matched to a gene; V was cut back by 3 bases and J by 7 bases. CDR1 SGHRS and CDR2 YFSETQ come from the germline V gene.